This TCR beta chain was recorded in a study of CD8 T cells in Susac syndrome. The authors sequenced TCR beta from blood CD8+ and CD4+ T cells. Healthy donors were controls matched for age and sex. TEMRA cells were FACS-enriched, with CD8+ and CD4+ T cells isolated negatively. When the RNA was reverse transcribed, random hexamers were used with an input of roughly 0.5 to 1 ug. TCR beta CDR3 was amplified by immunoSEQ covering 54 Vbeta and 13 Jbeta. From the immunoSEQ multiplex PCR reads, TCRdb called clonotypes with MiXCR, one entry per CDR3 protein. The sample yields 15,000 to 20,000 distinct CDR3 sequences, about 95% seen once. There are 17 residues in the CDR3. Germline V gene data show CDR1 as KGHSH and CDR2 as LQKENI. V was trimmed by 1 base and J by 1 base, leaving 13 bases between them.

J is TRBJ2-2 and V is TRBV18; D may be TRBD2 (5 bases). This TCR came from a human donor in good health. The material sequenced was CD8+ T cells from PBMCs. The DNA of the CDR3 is TGTGCCAGCTCACCACTGGGAGCCCCGGGGAACACCGGGGAGCTGTTTTTT. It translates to CASSPLGAPGNTGELFF.